This entry lists 11 T cell receptor beta chains sequenced from one sample in a study of shared clonotypes between healthy human individuals. Sequenced by immunoSEQ multiplex PCR; TCRdb stores in-frame clones only, minus some. Of about 2.2 million clones listed, approximately 92% are singletons. Positive CCR7 selection of CD45RO-negative cells yielded the naive CD8 cells, and terminally differentiated effector memory CD45RA+ cells were excluded. Source material: naive CD8+ T cells from PBMCs. The receptor set was obtained from a man between 18 and 35 years old in good health. Some clones in this sample may be carry-over from other donors' samples.

This chain joins TRBV28 and TRBJ1-1; unclear D gene. CDR1 is MDHEN and CDR2 is SYDVKM in the germline V gene. The CDR3 length is 17 residues. With 2 bases removed from V and 4 bases from J, the gap between germline ends came to 20 bases. The CDR3 is CASSLHRARSSGTEAFF. CDR3 sequence (DNA): TGTGCCAGCAGTTTACACCGGGCCCGATCCTCGGGCACTGAAGCTTTCTTT.

This chain joins TRBV5-6 and TRBJ2-7, with 7 bases aligning to TRBD1. Germline V gives CDR1 SGHDT, CDR2 YYEEEE. The CDR3 covers 15 residues. V shed 0 bases, J shed 4 bases, and the junction held 7 bases outside the gene matches. The CDR3 protein is CASSLARQGTYEQYF. Written as DNA, the CDR3 is TGTGCCAGCAGCTTGGCTCGACAGGGTACGTACGAGCAGTACTTC.

This rearrangement joins TRBV27 to TRBJ1-1, with unresolved D. V lost 5 bases to trimming and J lost 1 base, with 17 bases between them. The CDR3 spans 16 residues. From germline, CDR1 is MNHEY and CDR2 SMNVEV (reference sequence). CDR3 sequence reads: CASSPLSTGSNTEAFF. Written as DNA, the CDR3 is TGTGCCAGCAGTCCCCTAAGTACGGGATCGAACACTGAAGCTTTCTTT.

This clone was seen a handful of times. This sequence joins TRBV4-3 and TRBJ1-5; D is undetermined. The CDR3 extends over 15 amino acids. Germline V lookup: CDR1 LGHNA, CDR2 YSLEER. Trimming removed 1 base from V and 1 base from J, with 8 bases in between. The CDR3 bases are TGCGCCAGCAGCCAAGGCTTTGTGAGCAATCAGCCCCAGCATTTT. This gives the protein CASSQGFVSNQPQHF.

The rearrangement joins TRBV6-6 to TRBJ1-2; possibly TRBD1 for D (6 bases). Germline assignment: CDR1 MNHNY and CDR2 SVGAGI (reference sequence). Trimming pared 2 bases from V and 8 bases from J, leaving 12 bases between. This CDR3 comprises 13 residues. CDR3 DNA sequence: TGTGCCAGCAGTTACCGACAGGATGAGGGCTACACCTTC. Translation: CASSYRQDEGYTF.

The CDR3 bases are TGTGCCAGCAGCTTGCTTGCTAGCGGGAGACATGAGCAGTTCTTC. Translation: CASSLLASGRHEQFF. The J gene is TRBJ2-1, the V gene TRBV5-6, with 10 positions matching TRBD2. J lost 8 bases, V lost 1 base, and 6 bases had no gene match. The CDR3 loop spans 15 amino acids. In germline, CDR1 is SGHDT, CDR2 YYEEEE.

As for this clone: Other DNA sequences in the sample encode the same CDR3. The chain recombines TRBV5-6 with TRBJ2-5, with D unclear. Germline V gene data show CDR1 as SGHDT and CDR2 as YYEEEE. CDR3 size: 13 residues. Trimming left V 0 bases short and J 3 bases short, with 6 bases between. The DNA for the CDR3 is TGTGCCAGCAGCTTGGCCTGGGAAGAGACCCAGTACTTC. This codes for CASSLAWEETQYF.

The chain employs TRBV27 and TRBJ2-3; 15 positions match TRBD2. Germline assignment: CDR1 MNHEY and CDR2 SMNVEV (reference sequence). Unmatched junction bases numbered 3, after V lost 3 bases and J lost 2 bases. The CDR3 contains 17 residues. CDR3 DNA: TGTGCCAGCAGTTTCCGGACTAGCGGGAGGGCCACAGATACGCAGTATTTT. Translation: CASSFRTSGRATDTQYF.

The chain is built from TRBV5-1 and TRBJ2-5; 12 positions match TRBD1. Germline CDR1 SGHRS, CDR2 YFSETQ. The CDR3 consists of 16 residues. The J segment lost 5 bases and the V segment lost 4 bases, leaving 9 bases of the junction unmatched. The CDR3: CASSPWDRGRGETQYF. CDR3 DNA: TGCGCCAGCAGCCCATGGGACAGGGGGCGCGGGGAGACCCAGTACTTC.

This clone was counted once. The genes are TRBV11-1 and TRBJ2-5; D possibly corresponds to TRBD1 (5 bases). Trimming removed 6 bases at V and 5 bases at J, with 16 bases between. Germline CDR1 reads SGHAT; CDR2 reads FQDESV (reference sequence). CDR3 length: 14 residues. The chain's CDR3 is CASRQESSWETQYF. The CDR3 DNA sequence: TGTGCCAGCAGACAGGAAAGTTCGTGGGAGACCCAGTACTTC.

The V and J genes are TRBV7-9 and TRBJ2-2; TRBD1 is a possible D gene (5 bases). Germline V gene sequence: CDR1 SEHNR, CDR2 FQNEAQ (reference sequence). The CDR3 has 16 amino acids. Trimming took off 1 base at V and 0 bases at J, with 9 bases between the two ends. The CDR3, as DNA: TGTGCCAGCAGCTTAGACCAGGGTGCGAACACCGGGGAGCTGTTTTTT. As protein: CASSLDQGANTGELFF.